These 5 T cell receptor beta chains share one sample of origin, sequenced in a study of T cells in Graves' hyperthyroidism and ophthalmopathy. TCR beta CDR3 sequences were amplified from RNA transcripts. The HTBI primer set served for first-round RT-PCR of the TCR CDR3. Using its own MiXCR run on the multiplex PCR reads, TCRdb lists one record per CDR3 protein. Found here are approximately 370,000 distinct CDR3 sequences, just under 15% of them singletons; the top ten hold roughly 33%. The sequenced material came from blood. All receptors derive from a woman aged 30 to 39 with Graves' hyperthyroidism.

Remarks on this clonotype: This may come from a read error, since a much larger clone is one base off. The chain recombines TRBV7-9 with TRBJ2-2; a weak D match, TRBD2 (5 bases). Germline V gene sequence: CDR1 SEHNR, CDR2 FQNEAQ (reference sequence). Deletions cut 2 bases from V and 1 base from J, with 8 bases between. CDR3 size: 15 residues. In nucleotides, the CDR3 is TGTGCCAGCAGCTTAACGGGAAAGAACACCGGGGAGCTGTTTTTT. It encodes CASSLTGKNTGELFF.

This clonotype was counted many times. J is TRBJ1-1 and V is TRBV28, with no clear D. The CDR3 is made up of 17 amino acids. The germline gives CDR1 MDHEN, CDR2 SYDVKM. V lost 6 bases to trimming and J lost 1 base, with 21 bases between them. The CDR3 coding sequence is TGTGCCAGCAGCAACCTCGAGTTGCGACACAAGAACACTGAAGCTTTCTTT. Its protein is CASSNLELRHKNTEAFF.

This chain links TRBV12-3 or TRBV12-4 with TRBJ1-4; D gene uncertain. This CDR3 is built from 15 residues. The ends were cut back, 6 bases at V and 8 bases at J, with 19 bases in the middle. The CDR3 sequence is CASRGRHSLGEKLFF. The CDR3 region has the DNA TGTGCCAGCAGGGGTAGACACTCCCTCGGGGAAAAACTGTTTTTT.

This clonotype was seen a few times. In DNA, the CDR3 is TGCGCCAGCAGCTTGGGACAGGGGACTGGAAACACCATATATTTT. Protein: CASSLGQGTGNTIYF. The gene calls are TRBV5-1 and TRBJ1-3; 8 bases align to TRBD1. The ends lost 0 bases at V and 2 bases at J; junction bases unmatched: 1. The CDR3 runs 15 residues. Germline V gives CDR1 SGHRS, CDR2 YFSETQ.

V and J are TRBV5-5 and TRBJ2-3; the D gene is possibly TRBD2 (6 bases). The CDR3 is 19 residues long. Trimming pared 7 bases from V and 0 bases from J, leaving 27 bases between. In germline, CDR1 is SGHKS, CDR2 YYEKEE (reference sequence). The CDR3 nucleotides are TGTGCCAGCCCCCGGGGACCCAAGGCAGTAGCGGCTAGCACAGATACGCAGTATTTT. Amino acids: CASPRGPKAVAASTDTQYF. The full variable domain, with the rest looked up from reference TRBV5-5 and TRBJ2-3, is DAGVTQSPTHLIKTRGQQVTLRCSPISGHKSVSWYQQVLGQGPQFIFQYYEKEERGRGNFPDRFSARQFPNYSSELNVNALLLGDSALYLCASPRGPKAVAASTDTQYFGPGTRLTVL.